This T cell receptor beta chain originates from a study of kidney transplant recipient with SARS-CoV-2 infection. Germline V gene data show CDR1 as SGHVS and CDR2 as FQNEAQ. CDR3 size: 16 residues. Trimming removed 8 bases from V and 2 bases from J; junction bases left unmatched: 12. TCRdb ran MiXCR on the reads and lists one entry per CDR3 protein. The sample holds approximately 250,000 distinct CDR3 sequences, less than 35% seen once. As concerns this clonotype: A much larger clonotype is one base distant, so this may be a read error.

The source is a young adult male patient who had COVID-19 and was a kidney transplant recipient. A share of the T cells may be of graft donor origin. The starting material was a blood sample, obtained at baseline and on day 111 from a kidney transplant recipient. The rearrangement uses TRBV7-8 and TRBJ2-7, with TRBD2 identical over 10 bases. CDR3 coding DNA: TGTGCCAGCGGCACTTCAGCGGGGGGGAGCCCCTACGAGCAGTACTTC. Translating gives CASGTSAGGSPYEQYF.